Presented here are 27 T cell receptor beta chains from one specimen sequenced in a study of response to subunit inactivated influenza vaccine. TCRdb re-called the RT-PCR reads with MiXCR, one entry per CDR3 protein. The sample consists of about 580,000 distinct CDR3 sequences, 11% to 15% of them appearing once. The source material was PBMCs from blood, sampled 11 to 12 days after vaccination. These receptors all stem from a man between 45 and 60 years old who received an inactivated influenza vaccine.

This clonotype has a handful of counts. The CDR3: CASSLGASRTGELFF. DNA for the CDR3: TGTGCCAGCAGCTTGGGTGCTAGCAGAACCGGGGAGCTGTTTTTT. The chain employs TRBV7-3 and TRBJ2-2; TRBD2 might be the D (5 bases). Trimming shortened V by 3 bases and J by 5 bases, and 13 bases separated the two germline ends. The V gene's germline CDR1 is SGHTA and CDR2 FQGTGA. CDR3 size: 15 residues.

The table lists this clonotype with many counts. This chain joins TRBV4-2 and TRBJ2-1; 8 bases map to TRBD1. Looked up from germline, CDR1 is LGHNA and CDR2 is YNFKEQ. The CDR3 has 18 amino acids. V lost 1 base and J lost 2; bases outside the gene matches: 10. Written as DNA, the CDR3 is TGTGCCAGCAGCCAAGTGATAGTCGAGACAGGGGCCTACAATGAGCAGTTCTTC. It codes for CASSQVIVETGAYNEQFF.

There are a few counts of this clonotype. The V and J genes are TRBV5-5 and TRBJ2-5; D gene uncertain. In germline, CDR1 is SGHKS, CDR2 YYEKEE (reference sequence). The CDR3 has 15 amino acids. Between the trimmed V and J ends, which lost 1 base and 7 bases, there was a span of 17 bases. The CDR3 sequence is CASSLSRQAHWTQYF. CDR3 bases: TGTGCCAGCAGCTTGTCTCGTCAGGCCCACTGGACCCAGTACTTC.

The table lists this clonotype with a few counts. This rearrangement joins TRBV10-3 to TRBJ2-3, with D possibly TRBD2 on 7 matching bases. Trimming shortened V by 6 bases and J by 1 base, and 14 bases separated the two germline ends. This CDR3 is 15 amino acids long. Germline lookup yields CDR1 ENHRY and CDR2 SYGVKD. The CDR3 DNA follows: TGTGCCATCAGGGGTACGGGGGGCCGCACAGATACGCAGTATTTT. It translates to CAIRGTGGRTDTQYF.

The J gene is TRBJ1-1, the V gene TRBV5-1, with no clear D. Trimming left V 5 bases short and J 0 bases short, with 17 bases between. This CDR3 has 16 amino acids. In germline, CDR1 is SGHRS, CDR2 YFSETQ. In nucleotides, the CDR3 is TGCGCCAGCAGTTTCTTCGGACCTTCTATGAACACTGAAGCTTTCTTT. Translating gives CASSFFGPSMNTEAFF. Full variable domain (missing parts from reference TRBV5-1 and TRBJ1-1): KAGVTQTPRYLIKTRGQQVTLSCSPISGHRSVSWYQQTPGQGLQFLFEYFSETQRNKGNFPGRFSGRQFSNSRSEMNVSTLELGDSALYLCASSFFGPSMNTEAFFGQGTRLTVV.

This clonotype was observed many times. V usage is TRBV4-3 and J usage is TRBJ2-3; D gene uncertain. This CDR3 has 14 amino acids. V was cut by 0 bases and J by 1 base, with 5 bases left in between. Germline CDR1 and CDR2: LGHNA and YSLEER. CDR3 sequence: CASSQDVRTDTQYF. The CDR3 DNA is TGCGCCAGCAGCCAAGATGTCCGCACAGATACGCAGTATTTT.

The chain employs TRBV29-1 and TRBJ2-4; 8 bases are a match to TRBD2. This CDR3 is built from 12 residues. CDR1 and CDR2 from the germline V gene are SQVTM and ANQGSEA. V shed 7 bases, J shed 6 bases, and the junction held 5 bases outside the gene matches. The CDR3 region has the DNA TGCAGCGGAAGCGGGAGTGGAAACATTCAGTACTTC. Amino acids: CSGSGSGNIQYF.

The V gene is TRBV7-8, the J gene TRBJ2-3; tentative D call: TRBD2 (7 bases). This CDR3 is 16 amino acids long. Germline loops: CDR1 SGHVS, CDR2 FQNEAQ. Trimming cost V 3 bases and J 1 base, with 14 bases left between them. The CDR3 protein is CASSFVRGHRTDTQYF. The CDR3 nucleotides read TGTGCCAGCAGCTTTGTGCGGGGGCATCGCACAGATACGCAGTATTTT.

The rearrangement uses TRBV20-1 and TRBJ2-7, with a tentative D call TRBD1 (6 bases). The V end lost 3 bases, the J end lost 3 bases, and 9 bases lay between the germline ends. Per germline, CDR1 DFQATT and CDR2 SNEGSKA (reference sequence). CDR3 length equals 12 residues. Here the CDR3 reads CSARTGLYEQYF. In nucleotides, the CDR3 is TGCAGTGCTAGGACAGGCCTCTACGAGCAGTACTTC.

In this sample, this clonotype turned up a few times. This CDR3 is CASPLGEEDTEAFF. The CDR3 nucleotides read TGTGCCAGCCCCCTTGGAGAAGAGGACACTGAAGCTTTCTTT. The chain links TRBV6-4 to TRBJ1-1, with D unresolved. V lost 8 bases to trimming and J lost 3 bases, with 16 bases between them. The CDR3 has 14 amino acids. CDR1 and CDR2 (germline): MRHNA, SNTAGT.

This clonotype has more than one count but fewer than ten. The CDR3: CASSQGQGITGELFF. CDR3 in DNA: TGTGCCAGCAGCCAGGGACAGGGGATAACCGGGGAGCTGTTTTTT. The rearrangement links TRBV7-2 to TRBJ2-2, with 10 bases matching TRBD1. Germline CDR1 SGHTA, CDR2 FQGNSA. The CDR3 has 15 amino acids. V dropped 5 bases and J dropped 5; count of bases not matched to a gene: 5.

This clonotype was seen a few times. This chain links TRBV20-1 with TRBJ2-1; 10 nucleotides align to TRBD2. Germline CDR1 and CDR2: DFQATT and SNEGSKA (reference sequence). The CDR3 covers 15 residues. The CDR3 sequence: CSPPASGGSWDEQFF. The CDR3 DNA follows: TGCAGCCCTCCGGCTAGCGGGGGTTCTTGGGATGAGCAGTTCTTC.

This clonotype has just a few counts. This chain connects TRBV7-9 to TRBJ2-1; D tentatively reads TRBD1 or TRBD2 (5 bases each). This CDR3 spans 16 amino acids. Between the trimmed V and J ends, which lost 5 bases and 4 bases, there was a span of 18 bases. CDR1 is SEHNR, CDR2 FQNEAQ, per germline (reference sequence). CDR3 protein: CASSPLPGTEYNEQFF. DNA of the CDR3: TGTGCCAGCAGCCCTCTACCCGGGACCGAATACAATGAGCAGTTCTTC.

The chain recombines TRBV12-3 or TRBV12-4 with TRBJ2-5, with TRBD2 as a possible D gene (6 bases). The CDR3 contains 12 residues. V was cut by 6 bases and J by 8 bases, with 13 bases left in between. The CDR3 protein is CASRATSSTQYF. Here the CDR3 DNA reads TGTGCCAGCAGGGCCACTAGCAGTACCCAGTACTTC.

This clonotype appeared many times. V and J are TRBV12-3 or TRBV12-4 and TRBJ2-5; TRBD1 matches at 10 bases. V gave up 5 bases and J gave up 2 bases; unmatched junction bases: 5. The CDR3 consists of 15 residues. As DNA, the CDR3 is TGTGCCAGCAGTCAGGGACAGGGGAATCAAGAGACCCAGTACTTC. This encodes CASSQGQGNQETQYF.

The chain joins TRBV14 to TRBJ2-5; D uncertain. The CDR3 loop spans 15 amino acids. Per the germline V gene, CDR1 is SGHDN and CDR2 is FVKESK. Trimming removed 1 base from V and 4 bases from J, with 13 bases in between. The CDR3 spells CASSQAPTFRETQYF. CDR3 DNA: TGTGCCAGCAGCCAAGCCCCTACGTTCCGAGAGACCCAGTACTTC.

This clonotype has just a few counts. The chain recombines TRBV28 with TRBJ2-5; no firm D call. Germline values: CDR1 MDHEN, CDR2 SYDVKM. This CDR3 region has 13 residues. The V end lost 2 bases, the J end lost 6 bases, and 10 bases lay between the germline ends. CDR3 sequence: CASSLGLPKTQYF. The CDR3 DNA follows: TGTGCCAGCAGTTTAGGTCTGCCAAAGACCCAGTACTTC. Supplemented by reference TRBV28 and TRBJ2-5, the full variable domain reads DVKVTQSSRYLVKRTGEKVFLECVQDMDHENMFWYRQDPGLGLRLIYFSYDVKMKEKGDIPEGYSVSREKKERFSLILESASTNQTSMYLCASSLGLPKTQYFGPGTRLLVL.

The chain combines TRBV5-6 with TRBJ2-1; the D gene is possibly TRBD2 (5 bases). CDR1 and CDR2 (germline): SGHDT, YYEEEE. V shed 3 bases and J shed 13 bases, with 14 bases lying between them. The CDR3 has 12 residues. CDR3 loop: CASSSGLQGQFF. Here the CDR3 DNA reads TGTGCCAGCAGCTCCGGACTCCAAGGTCAGTTCTTC.

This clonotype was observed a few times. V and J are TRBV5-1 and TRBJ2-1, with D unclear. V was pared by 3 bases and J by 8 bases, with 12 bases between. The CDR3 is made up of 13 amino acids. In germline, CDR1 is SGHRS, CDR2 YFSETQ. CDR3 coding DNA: TGCGCCAGCAGCTCCAGTGCAAATTATGAGCAGTTCTTC. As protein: CASSSSANYEQFF.

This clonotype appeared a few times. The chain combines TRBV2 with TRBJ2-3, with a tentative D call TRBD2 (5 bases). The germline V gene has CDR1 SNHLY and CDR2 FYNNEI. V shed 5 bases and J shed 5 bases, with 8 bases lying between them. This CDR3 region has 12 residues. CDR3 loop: CASSWEKDTQYF. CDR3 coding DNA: TGTGCCAGCAGTTGGGAGAAAGATACGCAGTATTTT.

CDR3 in DNA: TGTGCCAGTACAACGCCGGGACAGGGAATTGAGCAGTTCTTC. Translation: CASTTPGQGIEQFF. The chain has TRBV19 and TRBJ2-1; 9 bases align to TRBD1. V trimming: 7 bases; J trimming: 9 bases; junction bases outside the gene matches: 10. CDR1 LNHDA and CDR2 SQIVND come from the germline V gene (reference sequence). The length of the CDR3 is 14 residues.

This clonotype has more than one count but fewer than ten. Here the CDR3 DNA reads TGTGCCAGCAGCTTCACCCAGGGGTCGAGGACAGATACGCAGTATTTT. Translation: CASSFTQGSRTDTQYF. The V gene is TRBV11-2, the J gene TRBJ2-3; TRBD1 might be the D (6 bases). This CDR3 has 16 amino acids. From germline, CDR1 is SGHAT and CDR2 FQNNGV. With 3 bases removed from V and 3 bases from J, the gap between germline ends came to 16 bases.

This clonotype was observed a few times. The CDR3 coding sequence is TGTGCCAGCAGCGGTAGAGGGGTGACCGGGGAGCTGTTTTTT. It encodes CASSGRGVTGELFF. The rearrangement links TRBV9 to TRBJ2-2; D possibly uses TRBD1 or TRBD2 (5 bases each). The CDR3 extends over 14 amino acids. CDR1 and CDR2 (germline): SGDLS, YYNGEE. Trimming left V 3 bases short and J 5 bases short, with 11 bases between.

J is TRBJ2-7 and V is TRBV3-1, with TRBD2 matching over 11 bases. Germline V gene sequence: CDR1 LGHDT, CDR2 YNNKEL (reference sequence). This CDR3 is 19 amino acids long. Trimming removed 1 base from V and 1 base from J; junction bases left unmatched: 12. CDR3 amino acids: CASSQGLAGGLTISYEQYF. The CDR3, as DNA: TGTGCCAGCAGCCAAGGTTTAGCGGGGGGGCTTACCATTTCCTACGAGCAGTACTTC.

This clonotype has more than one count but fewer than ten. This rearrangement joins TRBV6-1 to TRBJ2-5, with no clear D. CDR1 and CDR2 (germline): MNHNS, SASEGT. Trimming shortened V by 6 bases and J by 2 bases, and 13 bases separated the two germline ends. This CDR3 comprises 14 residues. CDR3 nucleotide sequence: TGTGCCAGCAGGAGACCAGGAGAACAAGAGACCCAGTACTTC. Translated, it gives CASRRPGEQETQYF.

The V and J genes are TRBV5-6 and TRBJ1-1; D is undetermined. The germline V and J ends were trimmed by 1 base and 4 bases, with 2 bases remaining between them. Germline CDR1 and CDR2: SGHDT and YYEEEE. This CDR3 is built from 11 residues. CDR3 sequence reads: CASSLTTEAFF. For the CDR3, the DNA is TGTGCCAGCAGCTTGACCACTGAAGCTTTCTTT. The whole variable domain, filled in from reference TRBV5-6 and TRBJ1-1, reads DAGVTQSPTHLIKTRGQQVTLRCSPKSGHDTVSWYQQALGQGPQFIFQYYEEEERQRGNFPDRFSGHQFPNYSSELNVNALLLGDSALYLCASSLTTEAFFGQGTRLTVV.

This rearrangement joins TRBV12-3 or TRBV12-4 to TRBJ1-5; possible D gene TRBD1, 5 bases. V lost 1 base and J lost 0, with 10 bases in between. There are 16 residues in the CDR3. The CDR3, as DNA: TGTGCCAGCAGTTTAGTGGCAGGGTATAGCAATCAGCCCCAGCATTTT. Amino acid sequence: CASSLVAGYSNQPQHF.